Detailed here is one T cell receptor (beta chain). Antigen: not known. The data belong to a study of OX40 agonist ivuxolimab in advanced cancers. Whole-study context: Intravenous ivuxolimab at 0.01 to 10 mg/kg was given to patients every 2 weeks. Eligibility admitted prior anti-PD-1, anti-PD-L1 or anti-CTLA-4 therapy; 35% to 40% had some. Overall study findings and caveats: A proportion of nonresponders additionally exhibited low normalized T-cell clonal expansion. Both CD4+ and CD8+ T cell populations in blood had undergone clonal expansion by week 6 at 0.1 to 3.0 mg/kg.

This table comes from immunoSEQ multiplex PCR, and its TCRdb copy is limited to in-frame clones, with some not included. This sample carries 37,000 or so clones, about 78% of them seen once, and the ten largest clones take 20% to 25%. This CDR3 is 19 amino acids long. Trimming removed 2 bases from V and 6 bases from J; junction bases left unmatched: 19. Germline CDR1 MNHNS, CDR2 SASEGT. The V and J genes are TRBV6-1 and TRBJ2-1; TRBD1 matches 7 bases. The TCR originated in an adult with an advanced solid tumor such as melanoma, head and neck, liver or kidney cancer. Source: CD4+ or CD8+ T cells sorted from blood, taken in a trial of the OX40 agonist ivuxolimab. DNA for the CDR3: TGTGCCAGCAGTGAACACCTTGGGTATGGCGCCCAGGGGGTCAATGAGCAGTTCTTC. Amino acid sequence: CASSEHLGYGAQGVNEQFF.